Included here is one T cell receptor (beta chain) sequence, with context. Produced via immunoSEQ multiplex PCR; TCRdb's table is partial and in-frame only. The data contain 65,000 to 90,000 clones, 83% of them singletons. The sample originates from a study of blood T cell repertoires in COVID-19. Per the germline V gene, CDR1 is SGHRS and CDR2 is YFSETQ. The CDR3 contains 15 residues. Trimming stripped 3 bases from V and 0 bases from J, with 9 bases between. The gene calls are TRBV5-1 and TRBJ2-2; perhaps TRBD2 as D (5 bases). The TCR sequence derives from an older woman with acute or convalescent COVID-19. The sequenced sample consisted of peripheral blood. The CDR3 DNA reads TGCGCCAGCAGCTCGAGAGGGCCGAACACCGGGGAGCTGTTTTTT. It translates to CASSSRGPNTGELFF.